This TCR beta chain was identified in a study of blood T cell repertoires in COVID-19. About the research overall: In each case, the material was cDNA or gDNA derived from T cells, B-cell-depleted T cells, or PBMCs.

Per the original methods: The authors estimated nucleated cell counts from reference gene primer amplification. Repertoires were generated with immunoSEQ multiplex PCR, while TCRdb's copy carries only in-frame clones and drops some. That table is the source of V, J and clone size, and D and trimming were worked out from the DNA. The sample includes roughly 110,000 clones, 71% of them seen just once. This clonotype was sampled from a human donor with acute or convalescent COVID-19. The donor label of this sample is uncertain. The sample taken for sequencing was peripheral blood.

As DNA, the CDR3 is TGTGCCAGCAGTAACGGGGAGCCTAGGCAGCCCCAGCATTTT. As protein: CASSNGEPRQPQHF. This chain connects TRBV2 to TRBJ1-5, with D unclear. The germline V and J ends were trimmed by 5 bases and 7 bases, with 15 bases remaining between them. The germline V gene encodes CDR1 SNHLY and CDR2 FYNNEI. The CDR3 runs 14 residues.